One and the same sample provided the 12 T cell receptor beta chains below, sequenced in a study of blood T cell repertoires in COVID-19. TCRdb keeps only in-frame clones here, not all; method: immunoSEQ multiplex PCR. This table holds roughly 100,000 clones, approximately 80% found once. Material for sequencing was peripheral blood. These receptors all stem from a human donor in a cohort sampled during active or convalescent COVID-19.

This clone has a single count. CDR3: CASGLRSPGGYEQYF. The CDR3 DNA sequence: TGTGCTAGTGGTTTGAGGAGCCCGGGGGGATACGAGCAGTACTTC. The rearrangement uses TRBV12-5 and TRBJ2-7; TRBD2 aligns across 7 bases. V dropped 2 bases and J dropped 4; count of bases not matched to a gene: 8. Germline V gives CDR1 LGHNT, CDR2 FRNRAP. This CDR3 is 15 amino acids long.

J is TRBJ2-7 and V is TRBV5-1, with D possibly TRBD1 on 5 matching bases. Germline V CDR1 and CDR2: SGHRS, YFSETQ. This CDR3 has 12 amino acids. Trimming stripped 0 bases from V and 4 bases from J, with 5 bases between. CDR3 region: CASSLEGYEQYF. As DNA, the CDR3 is TGCGCCAGCAGCTTGGAGGGGTACGAGCAGTACTTC.

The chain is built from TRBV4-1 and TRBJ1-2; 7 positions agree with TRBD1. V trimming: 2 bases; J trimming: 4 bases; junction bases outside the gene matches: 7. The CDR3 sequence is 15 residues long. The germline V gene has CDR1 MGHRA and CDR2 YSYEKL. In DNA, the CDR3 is TGCGCCAGCAGCCAACCCACAGGGGCTCCCTATGGCTACACCTTC. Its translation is CASSQPTGAPYGYTF.

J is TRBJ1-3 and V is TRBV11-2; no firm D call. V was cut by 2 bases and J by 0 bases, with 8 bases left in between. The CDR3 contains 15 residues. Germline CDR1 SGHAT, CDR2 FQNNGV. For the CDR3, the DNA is TGTGCCAGCAGCTTAAGGCGGGACTCTGGAAACACCATATATTTT. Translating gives CASSLRRDSGNTIYF.

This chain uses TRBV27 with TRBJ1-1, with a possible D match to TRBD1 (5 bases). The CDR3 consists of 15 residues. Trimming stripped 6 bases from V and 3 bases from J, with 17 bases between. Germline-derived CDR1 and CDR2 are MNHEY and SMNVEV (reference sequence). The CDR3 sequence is CASSFRGLVDTEAFF. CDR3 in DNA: TGTGCCAGCAGCTTTAGGGGTCTAGTCGACACTGAAGCTTTCTTT.

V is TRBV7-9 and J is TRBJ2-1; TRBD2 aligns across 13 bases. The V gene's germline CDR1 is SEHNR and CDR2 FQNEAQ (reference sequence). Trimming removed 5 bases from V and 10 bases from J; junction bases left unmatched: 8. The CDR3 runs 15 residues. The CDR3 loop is CASSLRTSGGLEQFF. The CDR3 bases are TGTGCCAGCAGCCTGAGGACTAGCGGGGGATTAGAGCAGTTCTTC.

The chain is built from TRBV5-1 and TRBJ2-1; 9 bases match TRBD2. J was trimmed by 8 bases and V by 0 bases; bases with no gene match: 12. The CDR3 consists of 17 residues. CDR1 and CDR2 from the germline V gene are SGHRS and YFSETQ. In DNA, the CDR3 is TGCGCCAGCAGCTTGGCCCCACGGGGCGGGGGGGCGGATGAGCAGTTCTTC. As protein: CASSLAPRGGGADEQFF.

DNA of the CDR3: TGCGCCAGCAGCCCGACGCAGGGGGGCACAGATACGCAGTATTTT. It encodes CASSPTQGGTDTQYF. The rearrangement uses TRBV5-1 and TRBJ2-3, with 7 bases matching TRBD1. The trim removed 4 bases at V and 1 base at J, leaving 6 bases unmatched. The germline CDR1 and CDR2 sequences are SGHRS and YFSETQ. The CDR3 contains 15 residues.

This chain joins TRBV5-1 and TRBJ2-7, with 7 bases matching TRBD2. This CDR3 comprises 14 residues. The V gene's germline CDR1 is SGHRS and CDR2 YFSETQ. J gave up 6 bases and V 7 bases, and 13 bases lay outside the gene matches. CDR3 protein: CASSVEGCGGEQYF. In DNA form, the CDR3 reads TGCGCCAGCTCCGTGGAGGGGTGCGGGGGCGAGCAGTACTTC.

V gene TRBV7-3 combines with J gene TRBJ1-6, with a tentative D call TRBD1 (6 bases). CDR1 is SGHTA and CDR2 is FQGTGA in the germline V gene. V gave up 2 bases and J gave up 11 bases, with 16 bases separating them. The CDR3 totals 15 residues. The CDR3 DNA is TGTGCCAGCAGCTTAGGGGGCTGGGGAACGACACCCCTCCACTTT. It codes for CASSLGGWGTTPLHF. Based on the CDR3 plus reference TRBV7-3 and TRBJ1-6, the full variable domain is GAGVSQTPSNKVTEKGKYVELRCDPISGHTALYWYRQSLGQGPEFLIYFQGTGAADDSGLPNDRFFAVRPEGSVSTLKIQRTERGDSAVYLCASSLGGWGTTPLHFGNGTRLTVT.

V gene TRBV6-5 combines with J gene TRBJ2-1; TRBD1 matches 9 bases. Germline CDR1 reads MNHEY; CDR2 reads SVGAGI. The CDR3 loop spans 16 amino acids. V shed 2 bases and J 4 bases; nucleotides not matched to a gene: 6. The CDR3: CASSYTGTGRYNEQFF. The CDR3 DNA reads TGTGCCAGCAGTTACACCGGGACAGGGCGTTACAATGAGCAGTTCTTC.

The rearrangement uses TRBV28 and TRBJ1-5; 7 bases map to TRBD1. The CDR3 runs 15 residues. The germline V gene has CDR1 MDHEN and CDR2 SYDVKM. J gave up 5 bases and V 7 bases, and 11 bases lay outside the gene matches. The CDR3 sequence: CASTEATGKYQPQHF. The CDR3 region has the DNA TGTGCCAGCACGGAGGCGACAGGGAAATATCAGCCCCAGCATTTT.